These 18 T cell receptor beta chains were all obtained from the same sample, sequenced in a study of cytomegalovirus exposure and HLA in healthy donors. PCR amplification relied on 60 Vbeta primers (plus 13 Jbeta primers). Only in-frame clones appear in the TCRdb table, and some are missing; sequencing was by immunoSEQ multiplex PCR. In the table there are approximately 100,000 clones, over 55% of which are singletons. Material: PBMCs. These receptors came from a female donor in good health and CMV-seronegative.

J is TRBJ2-2 and V is TRBV28; D is uncertain. The CDR3 sequence is 13 residues long. CDR1 and CDR2 from the germline V gene are MDHEN and SYDVKM. Trimming took 5 bases from V and 3 from J, leaving 7 bases between them. Here the CDR3 DNA reads TGTGCCAGCAGTCCCGCGGACACCGGGGAGCTGTTTTTT. It is translated as CASSPADTGELFF.

The chain employs TRBV7-6 and TRBJ2-3, with 9 positions matching TRBD1. Trimming removed 1 base from V and 6 bases from J; junction bases left unmatched: 2. The V gene's germline CDR1 is SGHVS and CDR2 FNYEAQ. The CDR3 spans 14 residues. The chain's CDR3 is CASSLGTGVDTQYF. The CDR3 DNA follows: TGTGCCAGCAGCTTAGGGACAGGGGTTGATACGCAGTATTTT. Looking up the rest from reference TRBV7-6 and TRBJ2-3 gives the full variable domain: GAGVSQSPRYKVTKRGQDVALRCDPISGHVSLYWYRQALGQGPEFLTYFNYEAQQDKSGLPNDRFSAERPEGSISTLTIQRTEQRDSAMYRCASSLGTGVDTQYFGPGTRLTVL.

The chain has TRBV30 and TRBJ2-7; a possible D gene is TRBD2 (5 bases). V dropped 8 bases and J dropped 1 base, with 21 bases sitting between them. CDR1 is GTSNPN and CDR2 is SVGIG in the germline V gene (reference sequence). CDR3 size: 15 residues. The CDR3 spells CALDASLRDSYEQYF. CDR3 bases: TGTGCCCTGGACGCTAGCTTACGGGATTCCTACGAGCAGTACTTC.

This clone was recorded only once. The CDR3 nucleotides read TGCGCCAGCAGCCAAGATTACCTAGCGGTGCGACCCTACGAGCAGTACTTC. This translates into CASSQDYLAVRPYEQYF. The chain carries TRBV4-1 and TRBJ2-5; 7 bases align to TRBD2. TRBJ2-7 explains the end of the DNA better; the J call may be wrong. This CDR3 comprises 17 residues. Germline V gives CDR1 MGHRA, CDR2 YSYEKL.

The chain links TRBV7-8 to TRBJ1-2; TRBD1 agrees at 9 bases. Losses at the gene ends were 1 base for V and 4 bases for J; bases not matched to a gene: 4. The CDR3 has 15 amino acids. CDR1 and CDR2 (germline): SGHVS, FQNEAQ. CDR3 DNA sequence: TGTGCCAGCAGCTTAGGAACAGGGGGCGGCTATGGCTACACCTTC. Encoded protein: CASSLGTGGGYGYTF. The whole variable domain, filled in from reference TRBV7-8 and TRBJ1-2, reads GAGVSQSPRYKVAKRGQDVALRCDPISGHVSLFWYQQALGQGPEFLTYFQNEAQLDKSGLPSDRFFAERPEGSVSTLKIQRTQQEDSAVYLCASSLGTGGGYGYTFGSGTRLTVV.

This clone was seen a handful of times. J is TRBJ2-3 and V is TRBV27, with 7 bases that match TRBD1. This CDR3 is 17 amino acids long. Germline V gene lookup returns CDR1 MNHEY and CDR2 SMNVEV (reference sequence). Trimming at V came to 0 bases and at J to 0 bases, leaving 6 bases not matched to a gene. The CDR3 spells CASSLSTGSTSTDTQYF. Written as DNA, the CDR3 is TGTGCCAGCAGTTTATCGACAGGGAGTACTAGCACAGATACGCAGTATTTT.

A few counts support this clone. The rearrangement uses TRBV7-3 and TRBJ2-3; 9 nucleotides align to TRBD2. The CDR3 is made up of 15 amino acids. Trimming took 3 bases from V and 2 from J; bases not matched to a gene: 3. From germline, CDR1 is SGHTA and CDR2 FQGTGA. CDR3 coding DNA: TGTGCCAGCAGCTTTAGCGGGAGTCTCACAGATACGCAGTATTTT. The encoded protein is CASSFSGSLTDTQYF. The entire variable domain, with the rest obtained from reference TRBV7-3 and TRBJ2-3, is as follows: GAGVSQTPSNKVTEKGKYVELRCDPISGHTALYWYRQSLGQGPEFLIYFQGTGAADDSGLPNDRFFAVRPEGSVSTLKIQRTERGDSAVYLCASSFSGSLTDTQYFGPGTRLTVL.

The chain is built from TRBV10-3 and TRBJ1-2, with TRBD1 identical over 9 bases. The germline gives CDR1 ENHRY, CDR2 SYGVKD. CDR3 size: 15 residues. After removal of 3 bases from V and 7 bases from J, the junction contained 9 bases not matched to a gene. The CDR3 sequence: CAISDDPGTGPGYTF. The CDR3 DNA is TGTGCCATCAGTGACGACCCGGGGACAGGGCCTGGCTACACCTTC.

The chain couples TRBV4-3 to TRBJ1-3; TRBD1 matches at 7 bases. The junction had 4 bases not matched to a gene; V was cut back by 5 bases and J by 0 bases. CDR3 length: 15 amino acids. Germline loops: CDR1 LGHNA, CDR2 YSLEER. The CDR3 DNA sequence: TGCGCCAGCAGCTTGGACAGGCGCTCTGGAAACACCATATATTTT. Its translation is CASSLDRRSGNTIYF.

This clone was observed a handful of times. The CDR3 protein is CASSPSVVAGYNEQFF. The CDR3 DNA is TGTGCCAGCAGTCCCTCGGTAGTAGCGGGTTACAATGAGCAGTTCTTC. The rearrangement joins TRBV4-2 to TRBJ2-1; 7 bases agree with TRBD2. Germline CDR1 and CDR2: LGHNA and YNFKEQ. This CDR3 comprises 16 residues. Trimming removed 6 bases from V and 4 bases from J; junction bases left unmatched: 12.

This clone came up a few times. This sequence joins TRBV2 and TRBJ1-4, with TRBD1 as a possible D gene (5 bases). The V gene lost 6 bases and the J gene lost 3 bases, with 11 bases spanning the gap. Germline CDR1 is SNHLY and CDR2 is FYNNEI. This CDR3 has 14 residues. This CDR3 reads CASRSPGSNEKLFF. CDR3 bases: TGTGCCAGCAGGTCTCCAGGGTCTAATGAAAAACTGTTTTTT.

The V gene is TRBV19, the J gene TRBJ2-7; D ambiguous. Germline loops: CDR1 LNHDA, CDR2 SQIVND (reference sequence). V was shortened by 1 base and J by 2 bases, with 9 bases between the two germline ends. CDR3 length: 14 residues. The DNA for the CDR3 is TGTGCCAGTAGTATAGTCGGCGGCGCCTACGAGCAGTACTTC. It translates to CASSIVGGAYEQYF.

This clone was picked up one time. This sequence joins TRBV7-8 and TRBJ1-2; 7 bases are a match to TRBD1. Per germline, CDR1 SGHVS and CDR2 FQNEAQ. This CDR3 comprises 15 residues. V was clipped by 5 bases and J by 5 bases; unmatched bases: 11. The CDR3 spells CASSHTGEDGYGYTF. The CDR3, as DNA: TGTGCCAGCAGCCACACAGGGGAAGATGGGTATGGCTACACCTTC.

J is TRBJ2-7 and V is TRBV27, with 7 nucleotides matching TRBD1. V was pared by 4 bases and J by 2 bases, with 8 bases of the junction left unmatched. This CDR3 has 15 amino acids. Looked up from germline, CDR1 is MNHEY and CDR2 is SMNVEV (reference sequence). CDR3 in DNA: TGTGCCAGCAGTTATCGGGCAGGGGGAACCTACGAGCAGTACTTC. Amino acids: CASSYRAGGTYEQYF.

This clone was counted between two and nine times. The chain combines TRBV10-1 with TRBJ2-5, with D perhaps matching TRBD2 (5 bases). Judging by the DNA end, TRBJ2-7 fits better; the J call may be wrong. In germline, CDR1 is WNHNN, CDR2 SYGVQD (reference sequence). The CDR3 covers 14 residues. The DNA for the CDR3 is TGCGCCAGCAGTGAGACTAGTCGGGCCTACGAGCAGTACTTC. Translated: CASSETSRAYEQYF.

J is TRBJ1-6 and V is TRBV6-1; a weak D match, TRBD1 (5 bases). CDR1 and CDR2 (germline): MNHNS, SASEGT. The CDR3 contains 13 residues. Here the CDR3 reads CATNQGVNSPLHF. The CDR3 DNA follows: TGTGCGACCAACCAGGGTGTGAATTCACCCCTCCACTTT.

The genes are TRBV19 and TRBJ1-4; 9 bases agree with TRBD1. V lost 0 bases and J lost 8; bases outside the gene matches: 7. Germline V lookup: CDR1 LNHDA, CDR2 SQIVND (reference sequence). The length of the CDR3 is 16 residues. The CDR3 nucleotides are TGTGCCAGTAGTATAGATTTGGGACAGGGAGGAGAAAAACTGTTTTTT. This codes for CASSIDLGQGGEKLFF.

This rearrangement joins TRBV2 to TRBJ1-2; 7 bases line up with TRBD1. There are 13 residues in the CDR3. Germline V gene lookup returns CDR1 SNHLY and CDR2 FYNNEI. After removal of 4 bases from V and 3 bases from J, the junction contained 2 bases not matched to a gene. The CDR3 spells CASSGTGDYGYTF. The CDR3 DNA reads TGTGCCAGCAGTGGAACAGGGGACTATGGCTACACCTTC.